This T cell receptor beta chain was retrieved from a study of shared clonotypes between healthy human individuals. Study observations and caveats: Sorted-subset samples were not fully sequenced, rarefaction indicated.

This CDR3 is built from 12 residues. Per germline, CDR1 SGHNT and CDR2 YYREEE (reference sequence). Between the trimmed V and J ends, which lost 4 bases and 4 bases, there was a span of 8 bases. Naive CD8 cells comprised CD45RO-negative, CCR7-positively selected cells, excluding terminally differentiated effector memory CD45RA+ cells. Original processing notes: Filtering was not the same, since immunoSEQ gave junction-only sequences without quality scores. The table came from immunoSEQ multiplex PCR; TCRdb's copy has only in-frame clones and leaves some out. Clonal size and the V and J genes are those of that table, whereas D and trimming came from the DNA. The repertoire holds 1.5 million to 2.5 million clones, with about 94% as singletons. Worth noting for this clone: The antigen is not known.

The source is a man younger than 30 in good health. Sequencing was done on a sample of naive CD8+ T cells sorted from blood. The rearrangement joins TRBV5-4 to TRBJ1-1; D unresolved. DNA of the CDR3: TGTGCCAGCAGCGACGAGAGCACTGAAGCTTTCTTT. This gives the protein CASSDESTEAFF.